This T cell receptor (beta chain) is drawn from a study of T cell responses to AZD1222 COVID-19 vaccine. Study results and caveats: A mostly white British donor set with more females was recruited, and clonal diversity was possibly underestimated. Scientists sampled the repertoires only once the peak T cell response had passed.

The CDR3 has 16 residues. A remark on this clone: Its target is unknown.

The method was immunoSEQ multiplex PCR; TCRdb's version includes in-frame clones alone and lacks a portion of them. The profile shows roughly 120,000 clones, roughly 91% of them singletons. J is TRBJ1-3 and V is TRBV21-1. TRBV21-1 is a pseudogene locus. The TCR was taken from an adult in good health. Sequencing used peripheral blood, obtained on day 0 of AZD1222 vaccination. The CDR3 is CASRNCAGTRGNTIYF. DNA of the CDR3: TGTGCCAGCAGAAATTGCGCCGGGACGAGAGGAAACACCATATATTTT.